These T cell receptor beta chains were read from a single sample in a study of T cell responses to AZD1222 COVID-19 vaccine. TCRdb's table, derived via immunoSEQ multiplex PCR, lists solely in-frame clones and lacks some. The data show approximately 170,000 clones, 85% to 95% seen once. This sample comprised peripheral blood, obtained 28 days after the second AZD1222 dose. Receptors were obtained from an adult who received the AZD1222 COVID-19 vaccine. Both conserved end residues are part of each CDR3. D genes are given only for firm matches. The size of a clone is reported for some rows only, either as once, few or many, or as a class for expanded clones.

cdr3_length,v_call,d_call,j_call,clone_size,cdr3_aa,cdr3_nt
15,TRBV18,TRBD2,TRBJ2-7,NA,CASSPPGLATYEQYF,TGTGCCAGCTCACCACCGGGACTAGCGACCTACGAGCAGTACTTC
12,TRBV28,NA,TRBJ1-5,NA,CASSLSDQPQHF,TGTGCCAGCAGTTTATCGGATCAGCCCCAGCATTTT
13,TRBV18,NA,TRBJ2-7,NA,CASSRPGAYEQYF,TGTGCCAGCTCAAGACCCGGGGCTTACGAGCAGTACTTC
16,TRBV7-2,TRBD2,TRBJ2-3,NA,CASSPHLAGATDTQYF,TGTGCCAGCAGCCCCCACTTAGCGGGAGCCACAGATACGCAGTATTTT
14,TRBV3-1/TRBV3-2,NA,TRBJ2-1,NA,CASSQRERHNEQFF,TGTGCCAGCAGCCAGAGGGAGAGACACAATGAGCAGTTCTTC
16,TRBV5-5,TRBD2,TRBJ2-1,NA,CASSPSGRAGGNEQFF,TGTGCCAGCAGCCCTAGCGGGAGGGCTGGTGGCAATGAGCAGTTCTTC
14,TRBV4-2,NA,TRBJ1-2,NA,CASSQGPPVYGYTF,TGTGCCAGCAGCCAAGGGCCTCCTGTCTATGGCTACACCTTC
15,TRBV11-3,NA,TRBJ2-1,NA,CASSLSLAEYNEQFF,TGTGCCAGCAGCTTATCCCTAGCAGAATACAATGAGCAGTTCTTC
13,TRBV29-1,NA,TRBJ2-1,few,CSVDLSSMSEQFF,TGCAGCGTTGATCTCTCTTCTATGAGTGAGCAGTTCTTC
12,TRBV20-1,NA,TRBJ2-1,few,CSASVRRAEQFF,TGCAGTGCTAGTGTTCGGAGGGCTGAGCAGTTCTTC
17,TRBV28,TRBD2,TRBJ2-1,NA,CASSLTGLAGAYNEQFF,TGTGCCAGCAGTTTAACCGGACTAGCGGGAGCCTACAATGAGCAGTTCTTC
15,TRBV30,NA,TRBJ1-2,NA,CAWREPGRAARGYTF,TGTGCCTGGAGGGAGCCTGGAAGGGCCGCTCGTGGCTACACCTTC
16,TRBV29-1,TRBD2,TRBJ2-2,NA,CSVQIGLGGNTGELFF,TGCAGCGTTCAAATCGGACTAGGAGGGAACACCGGGGAGCTGTTTTTT
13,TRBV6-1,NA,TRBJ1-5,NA,CASSEESLRPQHF,TGTGCCAGCAGTGAAGAATCGCTAAGACCCCAGCATTTT
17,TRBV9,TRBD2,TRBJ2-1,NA,CASSVGSSGAPYNEQFF,TGTGCCAGCAGCGTAGGGTCTAGCGGGGCCCCCTACAATGAGCAGTTCTTC
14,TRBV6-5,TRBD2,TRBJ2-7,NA,CASKEREVSYEQYF,TGTGCCAGCAAGGAGCGGGAGGTGTCTTACGAGCAGTACTTC
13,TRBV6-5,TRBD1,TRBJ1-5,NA,CASNDREGQPQHF,TGTGCCAGCAACGACAGGGAGGGTCAGCCCCAGCATTTT
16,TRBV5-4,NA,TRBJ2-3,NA,CASSLGGETRTDTQYF,TGTGCCAGCAGCTTGGGGGGGGAAACTCGCACAGATACGCAGTATTTT
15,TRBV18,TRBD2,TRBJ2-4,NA,CASSPTPDGTSGQYF,TGTGCCAGCTCACCTACGCCGGATGGGACTAGCGGCCAGTACTTC
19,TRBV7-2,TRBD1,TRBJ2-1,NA,CASRPRQGWVIGSYNEQFF,TGTGCCAGCAGACCTAGACAGGGTTGGGTGATAGGCTCCTACAATGAGCAGTTCTTC
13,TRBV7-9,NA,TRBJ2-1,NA,CASRGGQYNEQFF,TGTGCCAGCAGGGGGGGACAGTACAATGAGCAGTTCTTC
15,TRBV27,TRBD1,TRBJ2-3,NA,CASSLDRGDTDTQYF,TGTGCCAGCAGTTTAGACAGGGGGGACACAGATACGCAGTATTTT
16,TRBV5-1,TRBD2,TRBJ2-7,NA,CASSPSGTRFDYEQYF,TGCGCCAGCAGCCCTAGCGGGACCCGATTCGACTACGAGCAGTACTTC
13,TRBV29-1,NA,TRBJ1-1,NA,CSVGEGGNTEAFF,TGCAGCGTTGGTGAGGGTGGGAACACTGAAGCTTTCTTT
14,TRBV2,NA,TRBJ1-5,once,CASSAGVVHQPQHF,TGTGCCAGCAGTGCGGGGGTAGTTCATCAGCCCCAGCATTTT
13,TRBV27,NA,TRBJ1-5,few,CASSPQGGQPQHF,TGTGCCAGCAGTCCCCAGGGAGGCCAGCCCCAGCATTTT
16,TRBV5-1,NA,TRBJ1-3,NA,CASSLVSGRGGNTIYF,TGCGCCAGCAGCTTGGTTTCAGGGAGGGGCGGAAACACCATATATTTT
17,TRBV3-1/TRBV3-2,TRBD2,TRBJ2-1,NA,CASSQKLTSGSWNEQFF,TGTGCCAGCAGCCAAAAACTAACTAGCGGGAGTTGGAATGAGCAGTTCTTC
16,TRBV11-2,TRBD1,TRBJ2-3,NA,CASSIRQGAYTDTQYF,TGTGCCAGCAGCATACGACAGGGGGCATACACAGATACGCAGTATTTT
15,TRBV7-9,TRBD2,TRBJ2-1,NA,CASSSGWTSPLEQFF,TGTGCCAGCAGCTCAGGTTGGACTAGCCCCCTTGAGCAGTTCTTC
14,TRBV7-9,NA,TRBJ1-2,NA,CASSSGPSPGGYTF,TGTGCCAGCAGCTCCGGTCCCAGCCCCGGCGGCTACACCTTC
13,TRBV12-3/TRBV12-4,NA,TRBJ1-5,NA,CASSLERNQPQHF,TGTGCCAGCAGTTTAGAGAGAAATCAGCCCCAGCATTTT
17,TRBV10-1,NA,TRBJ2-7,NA,CASSGPTPGGLPEEQYF,TGCGCCAGCAGTGGGCCCACTCCGGGCGGGCTTCCCGAGGAGCAGTACTTC
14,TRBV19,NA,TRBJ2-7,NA,CASSTSISSYEQYF,TGTGCCAGTAGTACTAGTATTAGCTCCTACGAGCAGTACTTC
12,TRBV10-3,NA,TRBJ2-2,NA,CAIRSDTGELFF,TGTGCCATCAGGAGCGACACCGGGGAGCTGTTTTTT
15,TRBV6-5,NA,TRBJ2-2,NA,CASSYSALGAGELFF,TGTGCCAGCAGTTACTCGGCCCTAGGAGCGGGGGAGCTGTTTTTT
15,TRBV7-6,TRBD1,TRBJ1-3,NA,CASSARQGAGNTIYF,TGTGCCAGCAGCGCTAGGCAGGGGGCTGGAAACACCATATATTTT
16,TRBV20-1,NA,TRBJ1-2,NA,CSASPSSGEGRYGYTF,TGCAGTGCTAGTCCCTCCTCTGGGGAGGGTCGCTATGGCTACACCTTC
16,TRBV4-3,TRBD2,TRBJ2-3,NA,CASSQDLAGGPDTQYF,TGCGCCAGCAGCCAAGATCTAGCGGGAGGGCCAGATACGCAGTATTTT
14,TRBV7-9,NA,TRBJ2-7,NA,CASSPRDSHYEQYF,TGTGCCAGCAGCCCCCGGGACTCCCACTACGAGCAGTACTTC
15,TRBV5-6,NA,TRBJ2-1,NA,CASSLVAGIHNEQFF,TGTGCCAGCAGCTTGGTGGCCGGGATCCACAATGAGCAGTTCTTC
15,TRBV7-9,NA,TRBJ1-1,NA,CASNTPGGVNTEAFF,TGTGCCAGCAACACCCCCGGGGGGGTAAACACTGAAGCTTTCTTT
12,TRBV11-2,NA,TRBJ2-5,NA,CATSRASETQYF,TGTGCCACCTCCCGGGCCAGTGAGACCCAGTACTTC
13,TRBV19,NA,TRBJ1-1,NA,CASKGRVNTEAFF,TGTGCCAGTAAAGGCAGGGTGAACACTGAAGCTTTCTTT
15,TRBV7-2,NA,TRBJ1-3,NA,CASSLEVRSGNTIYF,TGTGCCAGCAGCTTAGAGGTCCGCTCTGGAAACACCATATATTTT
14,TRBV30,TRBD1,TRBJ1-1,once,CAWRFRDRDTEAFF,TGTGCCTGGAGATTCCGGGACAGGGACACTGAAGCTTTCTTT
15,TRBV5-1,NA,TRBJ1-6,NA,CASSVGQAGGSPLHF,TGCGCCAGCAGCGTTGGCCAGGCAGGTGGTTCACCCCTCCACTTT
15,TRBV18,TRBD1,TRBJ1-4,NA,CASSPPGTVGEKLFF,TGTGCCAGCTCACCACCCGGGACAGTTGGTGAAAAACTGTTTTTT
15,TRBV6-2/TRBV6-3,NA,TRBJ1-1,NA,CASSPRGQENTEAFF,TGTGCCAGCAGTCCCCGGGGGCAAGAGAACACTGAAGCTTTCTTT
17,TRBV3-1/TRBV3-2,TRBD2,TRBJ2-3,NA,CASSQDWVAGVADTQYF,TGTGCCAGCAGCCAAGATTGGGTAGCGGGAGTTGCAGATACGCAGTATTTT
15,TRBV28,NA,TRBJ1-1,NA,CASSFGSTKNTEAFF,TGTGCCAGCAGTTTCGGGTCCACAAAGAACACTGAAGCTTTCTTT
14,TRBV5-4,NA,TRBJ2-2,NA,CASSSTSNVGELFF,TGTGCCAGCAGCTCTACTAGTAATGTCGGGGAGCTGTTTTTT